One sample yielded the 17 T cell receptor beta chains listed below, sequenced in a study of cytomegalovirus exposure and HLA in healthy donors. With 60 Vbeta and 13 Jbeta primers, the PCR was carried out. Generated by immunoSEQ multiplex PCR, the TCRdb table keeps only in-frame clones and is missing some. The sample has about 120,000 clones, about 74% seen once. Sequenced sample: PBMCs. These receptors were taken from a female donor in good health and CMV-seronegative.

This clone was found a few times. This chain uses TRBV7-9 with TRBJ2-6, with 7 bases aligning to TRBD1. CDR3 length equals 18 residues. Germline V gene data show CDR1 as SEHNR and CDR2 as FQNEAQ (reference sequence). With V trimmed by 6 bases and J by 1 base, 12 bases remained unmatched. The CDR3 is CASSPTTGPLSGANVLTF. The CDR3, as DNA: TGTGCCAGCAGTCCTACGACAGGGCCCCTATCTGGGGCCAACGTCCTGACTTTC.

This rearrangement joins TRBV29-1 to TRBJ2-3; 7 nucleotides line up with TRBD1. The CDR3 is made up of 15 amino acids. The germline V gene encodes CDR1 SQVTM and CDR2 ANQGSEA. V lost 7 bases and J lost 4; bases outside the gene matches: 14. This chain's CDR3 is CSAGVVTGNPDTQYF. DNA for the CDR3: TGCAGCGCCGGGGTAGTGACAGGGAACCCAGATACGCAGTATTTT.

The J gene is TRBJ2-5, the V gene TRBV13, with no clear D. This CDR3 is built from 13 residues. V was shortened by 5 bases and J by 5 bases, with 12 bases between the two germline ends. Germline V gives CDR1 PRHDT, CDR2 FYEKMQ (reference sequence). The CDR3 nucleotides read TGTGCCAGCAGCCGCCGTAGAGCGGAGACCCAGTACTTC. Translating gives CASSRRRAETQYF.

V is TRBV4-2 and J is TRBJ1-6; TRBD1 matches 7 bases. The germline V gene encodes CDR1 LGHNA and CDR2 YNFKEQ. The CDR3 has 15 amino acids. With V trimmed by 4 bases and J by 9 bases, 9 bases remained unmatched. The chain's CDR3 is CASSPDWAGGSPLHF. CDR3 coding DNA: TGTGCCAGCAGCCCAGACTGGGCAGGGGGTTCACCCCTCCACTTT.

This clone was observed once. The rearrangement joins TRBV7-6 to TRBJ1-2, with D tentatively TRBD1 (6 bases). CDR3 length equals 16 residues. V lost 5 bases and J 5 bases, leaving 21 bases between the germline ends. Per germline, CDR1 SGHVS and CDR2 FNYEAQ. CDR3 bases: TGTGCCAGCAGCGTAGGATCACAGGGCCGCCCTTATGGCTACACCTTC. It specifies CASSVGSQGRPYGYTF.

V usage is TRBV9 and J usage is TRBJ1-1; 7 bases line up with TRBD1. Unmatched junction bases numbered 4, after V lost 7 bases and J lost 4 bases. Germline values: CDR1 SGDLS, CDR2 YYNGEE. The CDR3 is 12 amino acids. The CDR3 DNA reads TGTGCCAGCTCTTCAGGGGGCACTGAAGCTTTCTTT. Amino acids: CASSSGGTEAFF.

This clone has just one count. The rearrangement uses TRBV12-2 and TRBJ2-7; the table's D gene call, TRBD2, was not cross checked with the DNA. TRBV12-2 is a documented pseudogene. There are 20 residues in the CDR3. The CDR3 reads CASRLAWRGGRVRSSYEQYF. The CDR3, as DNA: TGTGCAAGTCGCTTAGCATGGCGGGGGGGACGCGTCCGTAGCTCCTACGAGCAGTACTTC.

The V call is TRBV9, the J call TRBJ2-2; a weak D match, TRBD1 (6 bases). There are 14 residues in the CDR3. Trimming pared 0 bases from V and 6 bases from J, leaving 9 bases between. CDR1 is SGDLS and CDR2 is YYNGEE in the germline V gene. The chain's CDR3 is CASSVAHRAGELFF. Here the CDR3 DNA reads TGTGCCAGCAGCGTAGCCCACAGGGCCGGGGAGCTGTTTTTT.

The V gene is TRBV7-2, the J gene TRBJ2-5; a possible D gene is TRBD1 (5 bases). This CDR3 is 16 amino acids long. Germline V gene sequence: CDR1 SGHTA, CDR2 FQGNSA. Trimming stripped 5 bases from V and 0 bases from J, with 16 bases between. Here the CDR3 reads CASSRGAVWDQETQYF. The CDR3 coding sequence is TGTGCCAGCAGCCGTGGGGCCGTTTGGGACCAAGAGACCCAGTACTTC.

The rearrangement uses TRBV6-5 and TRBJ2-2; tentative D call: TRBD1 (6 bases). Germline CDR1 is MNHEY and CDR2 is SVGAGI. The CDR3 spans 16 residues. Trimming took off 0 bases at V and 6 bases at J, with 14 bases between the two ends. The CDR3 DNA sequence: TGTGCCAGCAGTTACTCAGGGCAGGGGATCCCCGGGGAGCTGTTTTTT. Translation: CASSYSGQGIPGELFF.

The rearrangement links TRBV5-5 to TRBJ1-2; D is uncertain. CDR1 and CDR2 from the germline V gene are SGHKS and YYEKEE (reference sequence). The length of the CDR3 is 17 residues. Deletions cut 0 bases from V and 1 base from J, with 16 bases between. The CDR3 DNA sequence: TGTGCCAGCAGCTTGGAGGTGGGCAGAACAGATAACTATGGCTACACCTTC. Its protein is CASSLEVGRTDNYGYTF. Based on the CDR3 plus reference TRBV5-5 and TRBJ1-2, the full variable domain is DAGVTQSPTHLIKTRGQQVTLRCSPISGHKSVSWYQQVLGQGPQFIFQYYEKEERGRGNFPDRFSARQFPNYSSELNVNALLLGDSALYLCASSLEVGRTDNYGYTFGSGTRLTVV.

V usage is TRBV11-2 and J usage is TRBJ2-7, with 9 bases identical to TRBD1. Germline V lookup: CDR1 SGHAT, CDR2 FQNNGV. Trimming at V came to 5 bases and at J to 2 bases, leaving 7 bases not matched to a gene. CDR3 length equals 15 residues. This CDR3 reads CASSLEDRGAYEQYF. CDR3 nucleotides: TGTGCCAGCAGCCTGGAGGACAGGGGAGCCTACGAGCAGTACTTC.

The DNA of the CDR3 is TGTGCCAGCAGGGGGACAGCGGAGTACGAGCAGTACTTC. This gives the protein CASRGTAEYEQYF. The chain couples TRBV7-9 to TRBJ2-7; 7 nucleotides agree with TRBD1. The trim removed 6 bases at V and 4 bases at J, leaving 6 bases unmatched. Germline-derived CDR1 and CDR2 are SEHNR and FQNEAQ (reference sequence). The CDR3 sequence is 13 residues long.

The chain combines TRBV19 with TRBJ1-5; D is perhaps TRBD1 (6 bases). Germline CDR1 and CDR2: LNHDA and SQIVND (reference sequence). CDR3 size: 14 residues. V lost 3 bases and J 3 bases, leaving 9 bases between the germline ends. The chain's CDR3 is CASSMDSFNQPQHF. The CDR3 coding sequence is TGTGCCAGTAGTATGGACAGCTTCAATCAGCCCCAGCATTTT.

In its sample, this clone was seen a few times. This sequence joins TRBV6-1 and TRBJ2-7; no firm D call. V was trimmed by 2 bases and J by 6 bases, leaving 8 bases between them. CDR3 length: 12 residues. CDR1 is MNHNS, CDR2 SASEGT, per germline. CDR3 sequence: CASSESGFEQYF. The CDR3 DNA sequence: TGTGCCAGCAGTGAATCCGGGTTCGAGCAGTACTTC.

This chain joins TRBV7-9 and TRBJ2-3, with D uncertain. CDR3 length: 13 amino acids. The V end was cut by 3 bases, the J end by 6 bases, with 10 bases between. Germline values: CDR1 SEHNR, CDR2 FQNEAQ (reference sequence). The CDR3 loop reads CASSLGLGDTQYF. As DNA, the CDR3 is TGTGCCAGCAGCTTGGGTTTGGGCGATACGCAGTATTTT.

This clone was found a few times. CDR3 protein: CANPRDRNTEAFF. The CDR3 DNA reads TGTGCCAACCCGAGGGACAGGAACACTGAAGCTTTCTTT. The chain recombines TRBV2 with TRBJ1-1, with TRBD1 matching 7 bases. The V gene end was trimmed by 10 bases and the J gene end by 1 base; junction bases not matched to a gene: 6. This CDR3 has 13 amino acids. Germline-derived CDR1 and CDR2 are SNHLY and FYNNEI.